This T cell receptor (beta chain) derives from a study of cytomegalovirus exposure and HLA in healthy donors. The study, taken as a whole, reports: What was likely a sequencing artifact was a cluster of highly shared sequence variants. Upon later analysis, HLA-associated TCR beta chains proved more clonally expanded than other, equally common chains. What TCR beta sequences reportedly achieved was accurate prediction of HLA-A and HLA-B alleles in most subjects. Prior analysis indicated that the majority of TCR beta V segments exhibited productivity approximately 87% or approximately 30% of the time.

The PCR contained 60 Vbeta and 13 Jbeta primers. Clones were read by immunoSEQ multiplex PCR, and TCRdb kept only the in-frame ones, dropping some. The table records approximately 120,000 clones, 76% of them present only once. For this clone: Its cognate antigen is unknown.

The CDR3 has 14 amino acids. The sample comprised PBMCs. V and J are TRBV12-1 and TRBJ1-4. TRBV12-1 is a pseudogene. This TCR came from a woman aged 45 to 65 in good health and CMV-seropositive. CDR3 loop: CASSLKEGGEKLFF. CDR3 DNA sequence: TGTGCCAGCAGCTTGAAAGAAGGAGGTGAAAAACTGTTTTTT.